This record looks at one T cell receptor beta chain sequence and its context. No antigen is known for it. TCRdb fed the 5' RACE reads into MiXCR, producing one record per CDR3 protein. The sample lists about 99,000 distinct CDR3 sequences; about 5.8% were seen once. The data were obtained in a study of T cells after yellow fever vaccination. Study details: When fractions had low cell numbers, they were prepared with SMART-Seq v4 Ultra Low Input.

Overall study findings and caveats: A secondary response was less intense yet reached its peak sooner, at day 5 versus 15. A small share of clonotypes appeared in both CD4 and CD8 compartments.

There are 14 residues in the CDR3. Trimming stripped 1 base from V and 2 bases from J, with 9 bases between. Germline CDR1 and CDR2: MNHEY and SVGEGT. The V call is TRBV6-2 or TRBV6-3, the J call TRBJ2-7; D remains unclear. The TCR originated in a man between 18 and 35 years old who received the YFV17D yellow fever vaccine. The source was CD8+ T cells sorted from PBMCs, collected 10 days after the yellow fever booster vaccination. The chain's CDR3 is CASSYYGPTYEQYF. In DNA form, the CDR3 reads TGTGCCAGCAGTTACTACGGGCCTACCTACGAGCAGTACTTC.